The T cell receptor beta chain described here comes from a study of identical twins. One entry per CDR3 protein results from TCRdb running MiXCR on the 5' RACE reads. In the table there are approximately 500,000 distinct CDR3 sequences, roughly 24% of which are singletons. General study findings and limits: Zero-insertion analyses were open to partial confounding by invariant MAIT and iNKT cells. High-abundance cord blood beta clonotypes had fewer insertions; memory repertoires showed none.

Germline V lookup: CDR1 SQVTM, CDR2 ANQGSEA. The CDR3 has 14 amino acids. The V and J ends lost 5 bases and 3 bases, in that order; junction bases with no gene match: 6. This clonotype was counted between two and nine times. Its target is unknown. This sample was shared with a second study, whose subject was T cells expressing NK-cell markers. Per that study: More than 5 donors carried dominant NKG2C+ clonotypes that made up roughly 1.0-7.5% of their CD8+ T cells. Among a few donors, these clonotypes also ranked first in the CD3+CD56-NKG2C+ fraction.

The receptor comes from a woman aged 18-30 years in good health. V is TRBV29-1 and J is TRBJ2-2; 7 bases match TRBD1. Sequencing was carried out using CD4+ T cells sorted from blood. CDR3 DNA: TGCAGCGTTTCTCGCGACAGGGACACCGGGGAGCTGTTTTTT. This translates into CSVSRDRDTGELFF.